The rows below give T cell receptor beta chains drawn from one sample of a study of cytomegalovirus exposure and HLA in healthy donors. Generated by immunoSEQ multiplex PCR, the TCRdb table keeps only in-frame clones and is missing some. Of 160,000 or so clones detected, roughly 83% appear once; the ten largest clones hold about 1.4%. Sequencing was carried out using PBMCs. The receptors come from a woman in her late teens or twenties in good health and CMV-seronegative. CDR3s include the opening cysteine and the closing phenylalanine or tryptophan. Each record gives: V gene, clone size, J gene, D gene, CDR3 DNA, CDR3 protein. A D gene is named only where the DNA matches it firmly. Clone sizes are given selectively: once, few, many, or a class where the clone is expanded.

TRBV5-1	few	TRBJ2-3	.	TGCGCCAGCAGCTTCCCGAAGCCCACAGATACGCAGTATTTT	CASSFPKPTDTQYF
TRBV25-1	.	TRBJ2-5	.	TGTGCCAGCAGTGGTGTAGGGGGACAAGAGACCCAGTACTTC	CASSGVGGQETQYF
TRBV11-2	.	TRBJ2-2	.	TGTGCCAGCAGCGTCGGGACCGGGGAGCTGTTTTTT	CASSVGTGELFF
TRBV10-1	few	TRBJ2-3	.	TGCGCCAGCAGTGAGTCTCTGGCGGCTAGCACAGATACGCAGTATTTT	CASSESLAASTDTQYF
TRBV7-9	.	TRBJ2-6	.	TGTGCCAGCAGCCCAGGCCTCTCTGGGGCCAACGTCCTGACTTTC	CASSPGLSGANVLTF
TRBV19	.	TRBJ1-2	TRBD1	TGTGCCAGTAGTATAGGGCAGGGGGTCCATGGCTACACCTTC	CASSIGQGVHGYTF
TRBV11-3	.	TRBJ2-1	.	TGTACCAGCGAGAGGAGGGGGCCGGGTGAGCAGTTCTTC	CTSERRGPGEQFF
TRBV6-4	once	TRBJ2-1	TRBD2	TGTGCCAGCAGTGATGATAGCGGGGGAACCTACAATGAGCAGTTCTTC	CASSDDSGGTYNEQFF
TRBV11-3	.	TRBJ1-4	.	TGTGCCAGCAGCCCTTACCGAGGGGGTCGGGGAGCTAATGAAAAACTGTTTTTT	CASSPYRGGRGANEKLFF
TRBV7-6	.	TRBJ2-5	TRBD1	TGTGCCAGCAGGTCCGGGACAGCCCAAGAGACCCAGTACTTC	CASRSGTAQETQYF
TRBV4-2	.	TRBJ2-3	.	TGTGCCAGCAGCCAAGGAACGACAGAGGATACGCAGTATTTT	CASSQGTTEDTQYF
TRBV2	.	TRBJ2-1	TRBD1	TGTGCCAGCAGTGAAGCCGGGGGACAGGGGGCCAATGAGCAGTTCTTC	CASSEAGGQGANEQFF
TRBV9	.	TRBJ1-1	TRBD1	TGTGCCAGCAGCGCCCGTCCCGGGACAGGGGTAGGCACTGAAGCTTTCTTT	CASSARPGTGVGTEAFF
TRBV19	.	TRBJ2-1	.	TGTGCCAGTAGTTCTACCGGGAGTGGTAAGAATGAGCAGTTCTTC	CASSSTGSGKNEQFF
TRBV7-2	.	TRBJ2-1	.	TGTGCCAGCAGCAAACGGAGCGGTGAGCAGTTCTTC	CASSKRSGEQFF
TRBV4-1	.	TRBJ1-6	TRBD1	TGCGCCAGCAGCCAAGATTTGGGACAGGGGATCGTGTCACCCCTCCACTTT	CASSQDLGQGIVSPLHF
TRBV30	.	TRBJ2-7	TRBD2	TGTGCCTGGAGTTCGGGACTAGCGGTTACCGAGCAGTACTTC	CAWSSGLAVTEQYF
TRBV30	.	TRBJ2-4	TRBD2	TGTGCCTGGAGCGTCGGTTGGGGGGGGGCCAAAAACATTCAGTACTTC	CAWSVGWGGAKNIQYF